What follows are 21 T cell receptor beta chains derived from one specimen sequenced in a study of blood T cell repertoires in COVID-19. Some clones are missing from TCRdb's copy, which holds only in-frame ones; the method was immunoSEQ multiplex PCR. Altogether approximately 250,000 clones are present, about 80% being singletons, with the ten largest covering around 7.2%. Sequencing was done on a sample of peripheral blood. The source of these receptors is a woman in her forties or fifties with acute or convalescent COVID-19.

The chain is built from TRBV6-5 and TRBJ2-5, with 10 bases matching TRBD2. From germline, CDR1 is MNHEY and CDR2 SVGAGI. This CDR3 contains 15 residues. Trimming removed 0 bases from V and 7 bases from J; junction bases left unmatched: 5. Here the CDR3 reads CASSYSWSGGGTQYF. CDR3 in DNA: TGTGCCAGCAGTTACTCGTGGAGCGGGGGGGGGACCCAGTACTTC.

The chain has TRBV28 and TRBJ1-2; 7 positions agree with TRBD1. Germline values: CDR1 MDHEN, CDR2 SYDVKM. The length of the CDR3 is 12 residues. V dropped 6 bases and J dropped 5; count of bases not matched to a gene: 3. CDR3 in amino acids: CASRTGSYGYTF. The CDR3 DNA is TGTGCCAGCAGGACAGGGTCTTATGGCTACACCTTC.

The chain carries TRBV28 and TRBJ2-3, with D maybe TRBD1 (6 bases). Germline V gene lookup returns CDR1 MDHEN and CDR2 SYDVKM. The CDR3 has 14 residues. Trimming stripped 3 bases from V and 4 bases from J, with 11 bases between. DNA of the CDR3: TGTGCCAGCAGTTTTCGCACAGGGTCAGATACGCAGTATTTT. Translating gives CASSFRTGSDTQYF. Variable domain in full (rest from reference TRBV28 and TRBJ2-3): DVKVTQSSRYLVKRTGEKVFLECVQDMDHENMFWYRQDPGLGLRLIYFSYDVKMKEKGDIPEGYSVSREKKERFSLILESASTNQTSMYLCASSFRTGSDTQYFGPGTRLTVL.

This chain's CDR3 is CASSLSTAGAHGYTF. CDR3 nucleotides: TGTGCCAGCAGTTTATCAACAGCGGGAGCGCATGGCTACACCTTC. The chain joins TRBV28 to TRBJ1-2, with no clear D. V was clipped by 1 base and J by 6 bases, with 15 bases between them. This CDR3 spans 15 amino acids. CDR1 is MDHEN and CDR2 is SYDVKM in the germline V gene.

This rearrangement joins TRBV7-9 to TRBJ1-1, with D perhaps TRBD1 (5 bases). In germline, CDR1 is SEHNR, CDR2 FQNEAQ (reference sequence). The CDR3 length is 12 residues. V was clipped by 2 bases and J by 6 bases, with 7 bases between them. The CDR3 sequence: CASSLLRAEAFF. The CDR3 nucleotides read TGTGCCAGCAGCTTACTCAGGGCTGAAGCTTTCTTT.

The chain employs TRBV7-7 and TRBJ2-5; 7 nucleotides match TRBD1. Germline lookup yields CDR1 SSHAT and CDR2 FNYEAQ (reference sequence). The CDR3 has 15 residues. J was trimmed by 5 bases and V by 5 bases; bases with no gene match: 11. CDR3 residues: CASSTRDSLSETQYF. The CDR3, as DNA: TGTGCCAGCAGCACTCGGGACAGTCTATCCGAGACCCAGTACTTC.

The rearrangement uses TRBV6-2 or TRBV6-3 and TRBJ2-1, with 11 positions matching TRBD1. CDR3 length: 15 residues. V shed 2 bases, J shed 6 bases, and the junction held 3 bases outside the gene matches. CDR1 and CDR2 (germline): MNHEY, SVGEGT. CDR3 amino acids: CASSYAGQGGNEQFF. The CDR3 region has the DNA TGTGCCAGCAGTTACGCGGGACAGGGGGGCAATGAGCAGTTCTTC.

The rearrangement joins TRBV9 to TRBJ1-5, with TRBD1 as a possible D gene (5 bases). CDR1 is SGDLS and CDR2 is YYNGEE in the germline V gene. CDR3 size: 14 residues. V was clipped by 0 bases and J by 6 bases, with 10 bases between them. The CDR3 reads CASSVDGGGQPQHF. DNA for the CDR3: TGTGCCAGCAGCGTAGATGGGGGAGGTCAGCCCCAGCATTTT.

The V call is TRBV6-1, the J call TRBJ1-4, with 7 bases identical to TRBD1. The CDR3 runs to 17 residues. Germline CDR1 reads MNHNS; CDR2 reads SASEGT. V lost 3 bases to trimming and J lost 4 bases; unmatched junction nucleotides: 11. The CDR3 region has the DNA TGTGCCAGCAGTGAGCAACAGGGGTATCTTGTTAATGAAAAACTGTTTTTT. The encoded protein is CASSEQQGYLVNEKLFF.

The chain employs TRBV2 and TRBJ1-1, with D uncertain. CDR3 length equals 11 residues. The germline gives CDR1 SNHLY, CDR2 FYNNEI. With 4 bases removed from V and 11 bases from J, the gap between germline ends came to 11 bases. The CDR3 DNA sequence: TGTGCCAGCAGTGTCGAAGGAGGTGCTTTCTTT. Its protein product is CASSVEGGAFF.

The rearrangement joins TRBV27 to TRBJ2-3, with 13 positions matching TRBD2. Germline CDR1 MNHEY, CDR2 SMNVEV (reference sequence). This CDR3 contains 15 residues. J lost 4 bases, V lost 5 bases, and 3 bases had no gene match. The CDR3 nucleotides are TGTGCCAGCAGTCCAGGGACTAGCGGGGCAGATACGCAGTATTTT. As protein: CASSPGTSGADTQYF.

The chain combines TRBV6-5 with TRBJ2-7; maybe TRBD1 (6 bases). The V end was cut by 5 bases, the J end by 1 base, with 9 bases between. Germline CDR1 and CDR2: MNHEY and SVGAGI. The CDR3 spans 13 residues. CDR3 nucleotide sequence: TGTGCCAGCAGTCTCGGACAGTCCTACGAGCAGTACTTC. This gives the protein CASSLGQSYEQYF.

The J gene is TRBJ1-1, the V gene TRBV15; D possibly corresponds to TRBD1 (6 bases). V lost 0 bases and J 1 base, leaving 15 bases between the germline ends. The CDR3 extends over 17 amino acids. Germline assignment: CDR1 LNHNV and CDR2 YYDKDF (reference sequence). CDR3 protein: CATSRDLGGRGNTEAFF. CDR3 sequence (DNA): TGTGCCACCAGCAGAGATCTAGGTGGCAGGGGGAACACTGAAGCTTTCTTT.

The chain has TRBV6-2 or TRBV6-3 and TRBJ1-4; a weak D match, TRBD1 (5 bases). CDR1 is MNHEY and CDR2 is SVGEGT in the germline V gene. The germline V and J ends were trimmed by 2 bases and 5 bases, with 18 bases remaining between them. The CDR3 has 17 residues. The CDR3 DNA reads TGTGCCAGCAGTTACCAGGCTCCAGGGTCGGTGAATGAAAAACTGTTTTTT. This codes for CASSYQAPGSVNEKLFF.

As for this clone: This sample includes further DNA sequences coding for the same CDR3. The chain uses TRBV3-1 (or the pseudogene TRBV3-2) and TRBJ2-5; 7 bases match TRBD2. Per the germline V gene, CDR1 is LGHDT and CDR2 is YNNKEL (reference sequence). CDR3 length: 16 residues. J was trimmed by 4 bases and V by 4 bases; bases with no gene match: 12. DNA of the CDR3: TGTGCCAGCAGCCCCGGCGGGAGCGGGCGGGGAGAGACCCAGTACTTC. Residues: CASSPGGSGRGETQYF.

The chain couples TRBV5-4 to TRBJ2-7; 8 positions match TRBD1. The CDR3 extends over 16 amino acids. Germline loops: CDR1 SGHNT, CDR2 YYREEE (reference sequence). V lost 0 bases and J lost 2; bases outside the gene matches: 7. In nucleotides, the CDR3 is TGTGCCAGCAGCTTGGGGGCCCGACAGGGGCCCTACGAGCAGTACTTC. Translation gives CASSLGARQGPYEQYF.

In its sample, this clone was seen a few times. DNA for the CDR3: TGTGCCAGTAGTACCTCGGACAATATGAACACTGAAGCTTTCTTT. This translates into CASSTSDNMNTEAFF. This rearrangement joins TRBV19 to TRBJ1-1; D is possibly TRBD1 (5 bases). V was cut by 4 bases and J by 0 bases, with 12 bases left in between. Looked up from germline, CDR1 is LNHDA and CDR2 is SQIVND (reference sequence). CDR3 length: 15 residues.

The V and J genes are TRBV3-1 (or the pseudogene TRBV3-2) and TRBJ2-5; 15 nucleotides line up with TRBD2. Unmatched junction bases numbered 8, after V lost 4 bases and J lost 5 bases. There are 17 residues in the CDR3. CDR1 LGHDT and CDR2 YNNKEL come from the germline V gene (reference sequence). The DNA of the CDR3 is TGTGCCAGCAGCCCAGGGACTAGCGGGAGGATGAGGGAGACCCAGTACTTC. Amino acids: CASSPGTSGRMRETQYF.

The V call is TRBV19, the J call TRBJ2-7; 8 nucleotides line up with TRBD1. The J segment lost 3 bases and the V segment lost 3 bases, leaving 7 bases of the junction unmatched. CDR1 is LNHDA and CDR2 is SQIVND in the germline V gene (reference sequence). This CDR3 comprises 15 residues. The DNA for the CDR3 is TGTGCCAGTAGTATGCGCGGGACAGGAGACTACGAGCAGTACTTC. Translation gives CASSMRGTGDYEQYF.

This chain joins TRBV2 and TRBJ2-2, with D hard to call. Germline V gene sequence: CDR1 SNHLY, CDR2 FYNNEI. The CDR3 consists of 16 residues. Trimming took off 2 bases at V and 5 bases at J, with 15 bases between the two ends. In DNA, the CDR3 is TGTGCCAGCAGTGAATTATGGCGGCCTGAGACCGGGGAGCTGTTTTTT. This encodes CASSELWRPETGELFF.

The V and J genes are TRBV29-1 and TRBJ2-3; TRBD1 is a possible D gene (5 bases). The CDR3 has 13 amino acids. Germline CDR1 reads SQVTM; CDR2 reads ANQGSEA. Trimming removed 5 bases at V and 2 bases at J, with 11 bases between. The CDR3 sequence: CSVWGRYTDTQYF. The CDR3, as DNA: TGCAGCGTTTGGGGCAGGTACACAGATACGCAGTATTTT.